A few counts support the clone carrying this TCR beta chain. Its target is unknown. This sample was included in a study of Graves' ophthalmopathy and Graves' hyperthyroidism. Study-level background: There was a collection of peripheral blood at initial diagnosis, before any treatment. Study conclusions and caveats: Its predictions of ophthalmopathy progression gave the model over 65% sensitivity and almost 75% specificity.

The authors isolated PBMCs from 9.5 to 10 ml of fresh peripheral blood. Scientists amplified the TCR beta CDR3 regions from RNA transcripts. Second-round multiplex PCR followed a first-round RT-PCR using HTBI primers. Via MiXCR, TCRdb re-called the multiplex PCR reads, giving one row per CDR3 protein. The sample yields about 700,000 distinct CDR3 sequences, roughly 40% seen once. The ends were cut back, 3 bases at V and 8 bases at J, with 10 bases in the middle. Germline V gene lookup returns CDR1 DFQATT and CDR2 SNEGSKA (reference sequence). The CDR3 contains 12 residues. The V and J genes are TRBV20-1 and TRBJ1-4, with D possibly matching TRBD1 (6 bases). The TCR originated in an adult man with Graves' ophthalmopathy. Sequenced sample: peripheral blood. In DNA form, the CDR3 reads TGCAGTGCTAGGCGGGGGCTGGAAAAACTGTTTTTT. As protein: CSARRGLEKLFF.